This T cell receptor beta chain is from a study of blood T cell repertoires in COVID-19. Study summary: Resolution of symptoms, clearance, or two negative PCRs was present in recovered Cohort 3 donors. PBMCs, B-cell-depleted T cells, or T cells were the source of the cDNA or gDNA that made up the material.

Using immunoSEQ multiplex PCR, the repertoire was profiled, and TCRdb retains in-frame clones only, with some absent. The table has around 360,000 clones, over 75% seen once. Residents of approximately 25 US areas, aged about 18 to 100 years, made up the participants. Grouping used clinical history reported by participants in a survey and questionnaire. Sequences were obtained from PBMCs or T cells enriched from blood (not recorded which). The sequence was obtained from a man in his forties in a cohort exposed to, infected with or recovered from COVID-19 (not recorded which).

The CDR3 loop reads CASSQTSGSITGELFF. In DNA form, the CDR3 reads TGCGCCAGCAGCCAAACTAGCGGGAGTATCACCGGGGAGCTGTTTTTT. This chain links TRBV5-1 with TRBJ2-2; TRBD2 matches 11 bases. CDR1 and CDR2 from the germline V gene are SGHRS and YFSETQ. The CDR3 extends over 16 amino acids. The V segment lost 4 bases and the J segment 4 bases; nucleotides outside the gene matches: 6.